A selection of T cell receptor beta chains follows, all from one sample in a study of Graves' ophthalmopathy and Graves' hyperthyroidism. TCRdb called the multiplex PCR reads again in MiXCR, with one record for every CDR3 protein. This table holds some 400,000 distinct CDR3 sequences, around 20% found once. Sequenced: peripheral blood. These receptors came from a young woman with Graves' ophthalmopathy. Both conserved end residues are part of each CDR3. D genes are given only for firm matches. Clone size appears in some rows only: once, few, many, or a class for an expanded clone.

D gene: .
clone size: many
V gene: TRBV12-3/TRBV12-4
J gene: TRBJ2-7
CDR3 protein: CASSLAPRPDEQYF
CDR3 DNA: TGTGCCAGCAGTTTAGCGCCTAGGCCTGACGAGCAGTACTTC

D gene: .
clone size: many
V gene: TRBV20-1
J gene: TRBJ1-5
CDR3 protein: CSAGGSLQGGVNQPQHF
CDR3 DNA: TGCAGTGCTGGAGGTTCTCTGCAAGGGGGGGTGAATCAGCCCCAGCATTTT

D gene: .
clone size: .
V gene: TRBV7-4
J gene: TRBJ2-2
CDR3 protein: CASSLALAGELFF
CDR3 DNA: TGTGCCAGCAGCTTAGCTTTGGCCGGGGAGCTGTTTTTT

D gene: .
clone size: many
V gene: TRBV11-2
J gene: TRBJ2-2
CDR3 protein: CASSLLRTNTGELFF
CDR3 DNA: TGTGCCAGCAGCTTACTCCGCACGAACACCGGGGAGCTGTTTTTT

D gene: TRBD2
clone size: .
V gene: TRBV6-1
J gene: TRBJ2-5
CDR3 protein: CASDTPSGRGQETQYF
CDR3 DNA: TGTGCCAGCGATACACCTAGCGGGAGGGGACAAGAGACCCAGTACTTC

D gene: .
clone size: many
V gene: TRBV28
J gene: TRBJ2-7
CDR3 protein: CASSLGGAINEQYF
CDR3 DNA: TGTGCCAGCAGTTTGGGGGGCGCGATCAACGAGCAGTACTTC

D gene: .
clone size: many
V gene: TRBV29-1
J gene: TRBJ2-1
CDR3 protein: CSGRTEIEQFF
CDR3 DNA: TGCAGCGGGAGGACAGAGATTGAGCAGTTCTTC

D gene: TRBD1
clone size: many
V gene: TRBV28
J gene: TRBJ1-5
CDR3 protein: CASSSLTGGRQPQHF
CDR3 DNA: TGTGCCAGCAGTTCGCTTACAGGGGGCAGGCAGCCCCAGCATTTT

D gene: .
clone size: many
V gene: TRBV28
J gene: TRBJ1-1
CDR3 protein: CASSLSRPNTEAFF
CDR3 DNA: TGTGCCAGCAGTTTATCCAGACCGAACACTGAAGCTTTCTTT

D gene: .
clone size: many
V gene: TRBV19
J gene: TRBJ1-1
CDR3 protein: CAPRGNTEAFF
CDR3 DNA: TGTGCTCCGCGCGGTAACACTGAAGCTTTCTTT

D gene: .
clone size: many
V gene: TRBV2
J gene: TRBJ1-5
CDR3 protein: CASSEEGNQPQHF
CDR3 DNA: TGTGCCAGCAGTGAAGAGGGGAATCAGCCCCAGCATTTT

D gene: .
clone size: .
V gene: TRBV24-1
J gene: TRBJ2-5
CDR3 protein: CATSDAVVGGEQETQYF
CDR3 DNA: TGTGCCACCAGTGATGCCGTTGTGGGAGGAGAACAAGAGACCCAGTACTTC

D gene: .
clone size: many
V gene: TRBV18
J gene: TRBJ2-4
CDR3 protein: CASSPAQVLINIQYF
CDR3 DNA: TGTGCCAGCTCACCAGCCCAGGTCCTCATAAACATTCAGTACTTC

D gene: .
clone size: many
V gene: TRBV28
J gene: TRBJ2-2
CDR3 protein: CASRRGGNTGELFF
CDR3 DNA: TGTGCCAGCAGGCGTGGGGGGAACACCGGGGAGCTGTTTTTT

D gene: TRBD1
clone size: many
V gene: TRBV6-2/TRBV6-3
J gene: TRBJ1-1
CDR3 protein: CASSSGPGTGYKSEAFF
CDR3 DNA: TGTGCCAGCAGTTCCGGTCCCGGGACAGGGTATAAGTCTGAAGCTTTCTTT

D gene: TRBD1
clone size: many
V gene: TRBV2
J gene: TRBJ2-7
CDR3 protein: CASLGTGGALYEQYF
CDR3 DNA: TGTGCCAGCCTGGGGACAGGGGGCGCCCTCTACGAGCAGTACTTC

D gene: TRBD2
clone size: .
V gene: TRBV12-3/TRBV12-4
J gene: TRBJ2-7
CDR3 protein: CASTPSGRMFYEQYF
CDR3 DNA: TGTGCCAGCACACCAAGCGGGAGGATGTTCTACGAGCAGTACTTC

D gene: .
clone size: .
V gene: TRBV7-2
J gene: TRBJ1-1
CDR3 protein: CASSPVDGPEAFF
CDR3 DNA: TGTGCCAGCAGCCCGGTGGACGGCCCTGAAGCTTTCTTT

D gene: .
clone size: many
V gene: TRBV12-3/TRBV12-4
J gene: TRBJ1-6
CDR3 protein: CASRPEGNNSPLHF
CDR3 DNA: TGTGCCAGCAGGCCGGAGGGGAATAATTCACCCCTCCACTTT

D gene: .
clone size: many
V gene: TRBV6-2/TRBV6-3
J gene: TRBJ1-5
CDR3 protein: CASSYPGNQPQHF
CDR3 DNA: TGTGCCAGCAGTTACCCGGGAAATCAGCCCCAGCATTTT

D gene: .
clone size: many
V gene: TRBV28
J gene: TRBJ1-1
CDR3 protein: CASSAEQGSSNTEAFF
CDR3 DNA: TGTGCCAGCAGTGCCGAACAGGGTTCGTCGAACACTGAAGCTTTCTTT

D gene: .
clone size: many
V gene: TRBV2
J gene: TRBJ2-5
CDR3 protein: CASSQKRNVGLQETQYF
CDR3 DNA: TGTGCCAGCAGTCAGAAGAGAAACGTGGGACTCCAAGAGACCCAGTACTTC

D gene: .
clone size: many
V gene: TRBV10-2
J gene: TRBJ2-7
CDR3 protein: CASSESVRVEQYF
CDR3 DNA: TGCGCCAGCAGTGAGTCGGTCAGGGTCGAGCAGTACTTC

D gene: TRBD1
clone size: many
V gene: TRBV6-2/TRBV6-3
J gene: TRBJ1-2
CDR3 protein: CASSYSGTGGDGYTF
CDR3 DNA: TGTGCCAGCAGTTACTCCGGGACAGGGGGCGATGGCTACACCTTC

D gene: .
clone size: many
V gene: TRBV19
J gene: TRBJ2-5
CDR3 protein: CASSSEQGKETQYF
CDR3 DNA: TGTGCCAGTAGTAGCGAACAGGGAAAAGAGACCCAGTACTTC

D gene: TRBD2
clone size: many
V gene: TRBV12-3/TRBV12-4
J gene: TRBJ2-2
CDR3 protein: CASSLLAGPGELFF
CDR3 DNA: TGTGCCAGCAGTTTACTAGCGGGGCCCGGGGAGCTGTTTTTT

D gene: TRBD2
clone size: many
V gene: TRBV7-8
J gene: TRBJ2-7
CDR3 protein: CASSSSSGRSHEQYF
CDR3 DNA: TGTGCCAGCAGCTCTTCTAGCGGGAGGTCTCACGAGCAGTACTTC

D gene: TRBD2
clone size: many
V gene: TRBV5-1
J gene: TRBJ2-3
CDR3 protein: CASSLTSGTTDTQYF
CDR3 DNA: TGCGCCAGCAGCTTGACTAGCGGGACCACAGATACGCAGTATTTT

D gene: TRBD2
clone size: .
V gene: TRBV20-1
J gene: TRBJ2-6
CDR3 protein: CSARKGLAGAGANVLTF
CDR3 DNA: TGCAGTGCTAGAAAGGGACTAGCGGGAGCTGGGGCCAACGTCCTGACTTTC

D gene: .
clone size: many
V gene: TRBV7-2
J gene: TRBJ2-5
CDR3 protein: CASSSGYQETQYF
CDR3 DNA: TGTGCCAGCAGCTCTGGCTACCAAGAGACCCAGTACTTC

D gene: .
clone size: many
V gene: TRBV27
J gene: TRBJ2-6
CDR3 protein: CASSLTGANVLTF
CDR3 DNA: TGTGCCAGCAGTTTAACTGGGGCCAACGTCCTGACTTTC

D gene: TRBD1
clone size: many
V gene: TRBV28
J gene: TRBJ1-5
CDR3 protein: CASFPTGGAGPQHF
CDR3 DNA: TGTGCCAGCTTTCCGACAGGGGGCGCGGGGCCCCAGCATTTT

D gene: .
clone size: many
V gene: TRBV5-1
J gene: TRBJ1-1
CDR3 protein: CASSLYGGGTEAFF
CDR3 DNA: TGCGCCAGCAGCTTGTACGGGGGAGGAACTGAAGCTTTCTTT

D gene: .
clone size: many
V gene: TRBV2
J gene: TRBJ2-7
CDR3 protein: CASKGRTYYEQYF
CDR3 DNA: TGTGCCAGCAAGGGCAGGACCTACTACGAGCAGTACTTC

D gene: .
clone size: .
V gene: TRBV11-2
J gene: TRBJ1-1
CDR3 protein: CASSLDLRTEAFF
CDR3 DNA: TGTGCCAGCAGCTTAGATTTGAGAACTGAAGCTTTCTTT

D gene: .
clone size: many
V gene: TRBV28
J gene: TRBJ1-1
CDR3 protein: CASKEVPLNTEAFF
CDR3 DNA: TGTGCCAGCAAGGAAGTCCCGCTGAACACTGAAGCTTTCTTT

D gene: TRBD1
clone size: many
V gene: TRBV6-5
J gene: TRBJ2-7
CDR3 protein: CASSYSQGQHEQYF
CDR3 DNA: TGTGCCAGCAGTTACTCACAGGGACAGCACGAGCAGTACTTC

D gene: .
clone size: many
V gene: TRBV5-1
J gene: TRBJ2-7
CDR3 protein: CASSLAGLATGFYEQYF
CDR3 DNA: TGCGCCAGCAGCTTGGCCGGCTTAGCGACCGGTTTCTACGAGCAGTACTTC

D gene: TRBD1
clone size: many
V gene: TRBV30
J gene: TRBJ2-7
CDR3 protein: CAWRFGQGLPYEQYF
CDR3 DNA: TGTGCCTGGAGATTCGGACAGGGGCTACCCTACGAGCAGTACTTC

D gene: .
clone size: many
V gene: TRBV18
J gene: TRBJ2-7
CDR3 protein: CASSPRGAISYEQYF
CDR3 DNA: TGTGCCAGCTCACCACGGGGGGCAATCTCCTACGAGCAGTACTTC

D gene: TRBD1
clone size: few
V gene: TRBV6-1
J gene: TRBJ1-2
CDR3 protein: CASIPGTGGWYGYTF
CDR3 DNA: TGTGCCAGCATCCCCGGGACAGGGGGGTGGTATGGCTACACCTTC

D gene: TRBD1
clone size: many
V gene: TRBV5-1
J gene: TRBJ1-1
CDR3 protein: CASSPGSTGGEVAFF
CDR3 DNA: TGCGCCAGCAGCCCTGGATCGACAGGGGGCGAGGTCGCTTTCTTT

D gene: TRBD2
clone size: many
V gene: TRBV7-3
J gene: TRBJ2-2
CDR3 protein: CASSSASGNTGELFF
CDR3 DNA: TGTGCCAGCAGCTCGGCTAGCGGGAACACCGGGGAGCTGTTTTTT

D gene: .
clone size: many
V gene: TRBV7-6
J gene: TRBJ2-7
CDR3 protein: CASSSQQNSYEQYF
CDR3 DNA: TGTGCCAGCAGCTCCCAGCAGAATTCCTACGAGCAGTACTTC

D gene: .
clone size: many
V gene: TRBV9
J gene: TRBJ2-4
CDR3 protein: CASSPRQGGAKNIQYF
CDR3 DNA: TGTGCCAGCAGCCCACGACAGGGAGGGGCCAAAAACATTCAGTACTTC

D gene: TRBD2
clone size: many
V gene: TRBV30
J gene: TRBJ2-7
CDR3 protein: CAWRDWLASGTFEQYF
CDR3 DNA: TGTGCCTGGAGGGATTGGTTGGCTAGCGGGACCTTCGAGCAGTACTTC

D gene: .
clone size: .
V gene: TRBV28
J gene: TRBJ1-2
CDR3 protein: CAGETNYGYTF
CDR3 DNA: TGTGCCGGAGAGACTAACTATGGCTACACCTTC

D gene: .
clone size: few
V gene: TRBV30
J gene: TRBJ1-6
CDR3 protein: CAWRTGLLSSYNSPLHF
CDR3 DNA: TGTGCCTGGAGGACAGGTCTCCTAAGCTCCTATAATTCACCCCTCCACTTT

D gene: TRBD2
clone size: few
V gene: TRBV25-1
J gene: TRBJ2-2
CDR3 protein: CASNPGGGLAGDIPSGELFF
CDR3 DNA: TGTGCCAGCAACCCCGGTGGAGGACTAGCGGGAGATATCCCCTCCGGGGAGCTGTTTTTT

D gene: .
clone size: many
V gene: TRBV6-5
J gene: TRBJ1-1
CDR3 protein: CASSRRGNTEAFF
CDR3 DNA: TGTGCCAGCAGTCGGCGGGGGAACACTGAAGCTTTCTTT

D gene: .
clone size: many
V gene: TRBV27
J gene: TRBJ2-5
CDR3 protein: CASSKTGIPETQYF
CDR3 DNA: TGTGCCAGCAGTAAAACAGGGATTCCAGAGACCCAGTACTTC

D gene: .
clone size: many
V gene: TRBV19
J gene: TRBJ1-1
CDR3 protein: CASSIVLGNAEAFF
CDR3 DNA: TGTGCCAGTAGTATCGTTTTAGGAAATGCTGAAGCTTTCTTT

D gene: .
clone size: .
V gene: TRBV29-1
J gene: TRBJ2-7
CDR3 protein: CSVEDPNASISHEQYF
CDR3 DNA: TGCAGCGTTGAAGATCCGAATGCTAGTATATCCCACGAGCAGTACTTC

D gene: TRBD2
clone size: many
V gene: TRBV20-1
J gene: TRBJ2-7
CDR3 protein: CSARDLSSGAYEQYF
CDR3 DNA: TGCAGTGCTAGAGATCTGTCTAGCGGTGCCTACGAGCAGTACTTC

D gene: .
clone size: few
V gene: TRBV7-8
J gene: TRBJ1-1
CDR3 protein: CASSFAGIDTEAFF
CDR3 DNA: TGTGCCAGCAGCTTCGCAGGGATCGACACTGAAGCTTTCTTT

D gene: .
clone size: .
V gene: TRBV12-3/TRBV12-4
J gene: TRBJ1-2
CDR3 protein: CASSFRGNGYTF
CDR3 DNA: TGTGCCAGCAGTTTTCGGGGAAATGGCTACACCTTC

D gene: TRBD1
clone size: many
V gene: TRBV2
J gene: TRBJ2-2
CDR3 protein: CASRAGQGVTGELFF
CDR3 DNA: TGTGCCAGCAGGGCAGGACAGGGGGTGACCGGGGAGCTGTTTTTT

D gene: .
clone size: many
V gene: TRBV6-5
J gene: TRBJ1-5
CDR3 protein: CASSYPGRADQPQHF
CDR3 DNA: TGTGCCAGCAGTTACCCAGGGAGGGCTGATCAGCCCCAGCATTTT

D gene: TRBD1
clone size: many
V gene: TRBV27
J gene: TRBJ2-5
CDR3 protein: CASSFTRGLQETQYF
CDR3 DNA: TGTGCCAGCAGTTTTACCAGGGGGCTTCAAGAGACCCAGTACTTC